The clone carrying this T cell receptor (beta chain) came up once. This record belongs to a study of blood T cells in healthy people across ages. Together with a sample-barcoded 5' primer, a J-beta primer mix was included in a second PCR lasting about 7 to 12 cycles. Each CDR3 protein gets one entry after TCRdb re-called the 5' RACE reads with MiXCR. The sample consists of over 550,000 distinct CDR3 sequences, about 30% of them appearing once. Germline assignment: CDR1 SGHRS and CDR2 YFSETQ. This CDR3 is 15 amino acids long. V was pared by 3 bases and J by 3 bases, with 16 bases between. The origin of this receptor is a woman older than 75 in good health. The rearrangement links TRBV5-1 to TRBJ2-7; weak D call: TRBD1 (5 bases). What was sequenced was blood. Here the CDR3 DNA reads TGCGCCAGCAGCTACGGCTTTAGGGGCGGCTACGAGCAGTACTTC. It translates to CASSYGFRGGYEQYF.